A selection of T cell receptor beta chains follows, all from one sample in a study of neurological immune-mediated disorders. TCRdb itself ran the 5' RACE reads through MiXCR, one entry per CDR3 protein. This table has about 35,000 distinct CDR3 sequences, 3% to 4% appearing once. The specimen sequenced was PBMCs. The receptors come from a man aged 25-40 years with multiple sclerosis. Both conserved end residues are part of each CDR3. D genes are given only for firm matches. Only some rows state a clone size, as once, few, many or a class for expanded clones.

TRBJ2-5 many . TRBV7-7 TGTGCTAGCAGCTCGAACCAAGAGACCCAGTACTTC CASSSNQETQYF
TRBJ1-5 few . TRBV6-5 TGTGCCAGCAGTTACTCCCGGAATCAGCCCCAGCATTTT CASSYSRNQPQHF
TRBJ2-7 many TRBD2 TRBV5-1 TGCGCCAGCAGCCTAGGACTAGCGGGCACCTACGAGCAGTACTTC CASSLGLAGTYEQYF
TRBJ1-5 many . TRBV14 TGTGCCAGCAGCCAAGGGGGCGGCAGGGGCCAGCCCCAGCATTTT CASSQGGGRGQPQHF
TRBJ2-5 many . TRBV24-1 TGTGCCACCAGTGATTTGCAAGGAGGGTGGGAGACCCAGTACTTC CATSDLQGGWETQYF
TRBJ2-2 many . TRBV5-5 TGTGCCAGCAGTTCCGCGGGGAGGAACACCGGGGAGCTGTTTTTT CASSSAGRNTGELFF
TRBJ1-1 many . TRBV6-4 TGTGCCAGCAGTGAAAACAGCATGAACACTGAAGCTTTCTTT CASSENSMNTEAFF
TRBJ2-1 medium-sized TRBD2 TRBV27 TGTGCCAGCAGTTCCCCTGGACTAGTCCACAATGAGCAGTTCTTC CASSSPGLVHNEQFF
TRBJ1-6 many . TRBV12-3/TRBV12-4 TGTGCCAGCACCTTGGCACAGCTCAATTCACCCCTCCACTTT CASTLAQLNSPLHF
TRBJ1-1 many . TRBV9 TGTGCCAGCAGCGTGAACCCGGGAGGAACTGAAGCTTTCTTT CASSVNPGGTEAFF
TRBJ2-7 many . TRBV7-6 TGTGCCAGCAGCTTGAATAACGAGCAGTACTTC CASSLNNEQYF
TRBJ2-3 many . TRBV7-2 TGTGCCAGCAGCTTAGCTGGAGGGGGGTCAGATACGCAGTATTTT CASSLAGGGSDTQYF
TRBJ2-3 many . TRBV2 TGTGCCAGCAGTGGGGGGCTCGATACGCAGTATTTT CASSGGLDTQYF
TRBJ2-3 many . TRBV2 TGTGCCAGCAGTGAAGGGGCCGAAGATACGCAGTATTTT CASSEGAEDTQYF
TRBJ1-2 many . TRBV4-1 TGCGCCAGCAGCCAAGTCGTGGTTGGACAGCCCTATGGCTACACCTTC CASSQVVVGQPYGYTF
TRBJ1-5 . . TRBV11-2 TGTGCCAGCAGCTTAGACACCCCAGGGACCCAGAATTTT CASSLDTPGTQNF
TRBJ1-1 many TRBD1 TRBV7-2 TGTGCCAGCAGCTTAGCGGGGACAGGGCACACTGAAGCTTTCTTT CASSLAGTGHTEAFF
TRBJ2-7 many . TRBV10-3 TGTGCCATCAGTGAAGGGCTAGCACGAAAAAACTACGAGCAGTACTTC CAISEGLARKNYEQYF
TRBJ1-1 many . TRBV2 TGTGCCAGCATCCGACAGGTTAACACTGAAGCTTTCTTT CASIRQVNTEAFF
TRBJ2-7 many TRBD2 TRBV12-3/TRBV12-4 TGTGCCAGCAAAATAGCGGGGGACGGCGAGCAGTACTTC CASKIAGDGEQYF
TRBJ2-1 many . TRBV6-6 TGTGCCAGCAGTTACGGGAAGTCTTCCTACAATGAGCAGTTCTTC CASSYGKSSYNEQFF
TRBJ2-6 many TRBD1 TRBV9 TGTGCCAGCAGCGTAACCGGGACAGAAGACGTCCTGACTTTC CASSVTGTEDVLTF
TRBJ1-6 many TRBD1 TRBV25-1 TGTGCCAGCAGTGAGGACAGGGGAGGGCATTCACCCCTCCACTTT CASSEDRGGHSPLHF
TRBJ2-7 few TRBD1 TRBV5-1 TGCGCCAGCAGCTCGGGGACAGGGATTGGCGAGCAGTACTTC CASSSGTGIGEQYF
TRBJ2-7 many . TRBV20-1 TGCAGTGCCGCCTACCCAAGTTTAGGCGAGCAGTACTTC CSAAYPSLGEQYF
TRBJ2-7 many . TRBV5-6 TGTGCCAGCAGCTCCCTGGGGGTCGAGCAGTACTTC CASSSLGVEQYF
TRBJ2-7 many . TRBV29-1 TGCAGCGTCCAACTAGGGGGGGCCTACGAGCAGTACTTC CSVQLGGAYEQYF
TRBJ1-2 many . TRBV28 TGTGCCAGCAGTTCAGGGGAAAACAGACGACACACCTTC CASSSGENRRHTF
TRBJ1-3 many . TRBV6-2/TRBV6-3 TGTGCCAGCAGTTACTACACCTCTGGAAACACCATATATTTT CASSYYTSGNTIYF
TRBJ2-7 few TRBD1 TRBV5-1 TGCGCCAGCAGCGACCTCCGGGACAGCCGCGCCTACGAGCAGTACTTC CASSDLRDSRAYEQYF
TRBJ2-4 many . TRBV29-1 TGCAGCGCACTACAGAAGGCCAAAAACATTCAGTACTTC CSALQKAKNIQYF
TRBJ1-6 few TRBD1 TRBV5-1 TGCGCCAGCAGCTCGGGGACAGGAGTTAATTCACCCCTCAACTTT CASSSGTGVNSPLNF
TRBJ1-1 many TRBD1 TRBV7-2 TGTGCCAGCAGCACCGACAGGGGGTCAGGTGCTTTCTTT CASSTDRGSGAFF
TRBJ2-1 . TRBD2 TRBV3-1 TGTGCCAGCAGCCTCCCTAGCGGGGCGAATGAGCAGTTCTTC CASSLPSGANEQFF
TRBJ2-6 many . TRBV6-6 TGTGCCAGCAGTTACGGTGGGGCCAACGTCCTGACTTTC CASSYGGANVLTF
TRBJ2-6 many TRBD1 TRBV29-1 TGCAGCGCCTCCGTTCGGGACAGACGCTCTGGGGCCAACGTCCTGACTTTC CSASVRDRRSGANVLTF
TRBJ1-1 many . TRBV10-3 TGTGCCATCAGTGAGTCTGGGATGAACACTGAAGCTTTCTTT CAISESGMNTEAFF
TRBJ1-2 many . TRBV20-1 TGCAGTGCCACGGGCAGGGGTTGGGACTATGGCTACACCTTC CSATGRGWDYGYTF
TRBJ1-2 many TRBD1 TRBV5-1 TGCGCCAGCAGCTCCAGCTCCGGGACAGACTATGGCTACACCTTC CASSSSSGTDYGYTF
TRBJ2-7 many TRBD1 TRBV29-1 TGCAGCGTCGGACAGGGGGCCGCCTACGAGCAGTACTTC CSVGQGAAYEQYF
TRBJ2-2 many . TRBV7-2 TGTGCCAGCAGCCCCAGACACGGGACATCGTACACCGGGGAGCTGTTTTTT CASSPRHGTSYTGELFF
TRBJ1-1 many . TRBV29-1 TGCAGCGCCGGAAAGGGCTTGGACACTGAAGCTTTCTTT CSAGKGLDTEAFF
TRBJ2-5 . . TRBV6-2/TRBV6-3 TGTGCCAGCACCCTAAGGGTTGAGGAGACCCAGTACTTC CASTLRVEETQYF
TRBJ2-7 few TRBD1 TRBV4-3 TGCGCCAGCAGCCAATTTCTGGGACAGACCTACGAGCAGTACTTC CASSQFLGQTYEQYF
TRBJ2-2 many TRBD1 TRBV6-5 TGTGCCAGCATATCAGACAGGGGCGCCGGGGAGCTGTTTTTT CASISDRGAGELFF
TRBJ1-2 many . TRBV2 TGTGCCAGCAGTGATTACGGGGGCTACACCTTC CASSDYGGYTF
TRBJ2-2 many TRBD1 TRBV27 TGTGCCAGCGCCCGGACAGGGCACACCGGGGAGCTGTTTTTT CASARTGHTGELFF
TRBJ2-3 few . TRBV6-1 TGTGCCAGCCTTGGAGGCGGGGCAGATACGCAGTATTTT CASLGGGADTQYF
TRBJ2-7 many . TRBV29-1 TGCAGCGCCGGCGACCGAAGCTCCTACGAGCAGTACTTC CSAGDRSSYEQYF
TRBJ1-2 many TRBD1 TRBV9 TGTGCCAGCAGCGTAGCTCTTGGGACAGCCTATGGCTACACCTTC CASSVALGTAYGYTF
TRBJ1-5 many . TRBV9 TGTGCCAGCATAATTCGGGGGATTCAGCCCCAGCATTTT CASIIRGIQPQHF
TRBJ2-7 many TRBD2 TRBV3-1 TGTGCCAGCAGCCAAGATTCGGGAGGGGGATCCTACGAGCAGTACTTC CASSQDSGGGSYEQYF
TRBJ1-2 . . TRBV7-8 TGTGCCAGCAGCTTAGGGGATGGCAGCGGCTACACCTTC CASSLGDGSGYTF
TRBJ2-1 few TRBD2 TRBV7-6 TGTGCCAGCAGCTGGGACCCTAGCGGCTACAATGAGCAGTTCTTC CASSWDPSGYNEQFF
TRBJ2-1 many . TRBV24-1 TGTGCCACCAGTGATCTGGACGGATTCTCCTACAATGAGCAGTTCTTC CATSDLDGFSYNEQFF
TRBJ2-1 many . TRBV7-3 TGTGCCAGCAGCTTGGGCCCTGGCCCCTACAATGAGCAGTTCTTC CASSLGPGPYNEQFF
TRBJ2-6 many . TRBV7-2 TGTGCCAGCAGCCGCCAAACCGGGGCCAACGTCCTGACTTTC CASSRQTGANVLTF
TRBJ1-1 many . TRBV12-3/TRBV12-4 TGTGCCAGCACCCGGGTGGGGGGTTCGTCTGAAGCTTTCTTT CASTRVGGSSEAFF
TRBJ2-3 many . TRBV4-3 TGCGCCAGCAGCCAAGGCGCGGGCAGGGTTAGTGCAGATACGCAGTATTTT CASSQGAGRVSADTQYF
TRBJ1-3 many TRBD1 TRBV20-1 TGCAGTGCTAGTCCATCGGGACAGGTCTCTGGAAACACCATATATTTT CSASPSGQVSGNTIYF